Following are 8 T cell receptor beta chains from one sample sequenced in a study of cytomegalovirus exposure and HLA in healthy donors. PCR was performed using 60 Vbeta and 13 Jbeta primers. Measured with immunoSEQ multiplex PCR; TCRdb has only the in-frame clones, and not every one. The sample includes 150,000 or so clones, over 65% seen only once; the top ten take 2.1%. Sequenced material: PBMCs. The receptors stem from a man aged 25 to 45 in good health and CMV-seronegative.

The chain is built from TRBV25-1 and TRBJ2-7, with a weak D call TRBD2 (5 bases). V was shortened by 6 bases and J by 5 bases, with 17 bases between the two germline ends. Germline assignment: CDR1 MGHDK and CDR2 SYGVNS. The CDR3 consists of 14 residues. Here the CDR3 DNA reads TGTGCCAGCAGCCAAACTGGCGGGCCGGACGAGCAGTACTTC. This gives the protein CASSQTGGPDEQYF.

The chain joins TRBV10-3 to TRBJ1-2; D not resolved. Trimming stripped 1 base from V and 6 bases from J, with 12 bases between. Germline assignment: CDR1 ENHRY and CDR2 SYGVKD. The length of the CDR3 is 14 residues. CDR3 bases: TGTGCCATCAGTGAGTGGGAGGGCGCCCATGGCTACACCTTC. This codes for CAISEWEGAHGYTF.

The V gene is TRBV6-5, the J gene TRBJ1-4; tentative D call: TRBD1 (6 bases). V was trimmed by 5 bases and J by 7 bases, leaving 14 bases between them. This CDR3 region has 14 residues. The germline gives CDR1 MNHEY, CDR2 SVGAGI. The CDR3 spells CASSLQGGSEKLFF. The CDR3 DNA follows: TGTGCCAGCAGTCTACAGGGTGGGAGTGAAAAACTGTTTTTT.

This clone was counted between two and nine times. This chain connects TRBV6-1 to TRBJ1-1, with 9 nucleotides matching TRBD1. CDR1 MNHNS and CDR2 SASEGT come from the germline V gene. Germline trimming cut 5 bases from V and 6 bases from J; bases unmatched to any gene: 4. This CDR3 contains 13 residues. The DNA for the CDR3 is TGTGCCAGCAGTTCGCGACAGGGGGCTGAAGCTTTCTTT. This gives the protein CASSSRQGAEAFF.

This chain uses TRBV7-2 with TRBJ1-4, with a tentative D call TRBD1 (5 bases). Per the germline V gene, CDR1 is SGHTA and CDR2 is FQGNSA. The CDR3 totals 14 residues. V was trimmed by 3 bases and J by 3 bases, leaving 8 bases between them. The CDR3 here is CASSFDRANEKLFF. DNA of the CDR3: TGTGCCAGCAGCTTTGACAGAGCTAATGAAAAACTGTTTTTT.

Here the CDR3 reads CASSQDLQGQSYEQYF. CDR3 nucleotide sequence: TGCGCCAGCAGCCAAGATCTGCAGGGACAGTCCTACGAGCAGTACTTC. The rearrangement uses TRBV4-1 and TRBJ2-7; TRBD1 matches at 7 bases. In germline, CDR1 is MGHRA, CDR2 YSYEKL. The V segment lost 0 bases and the J segment 1 base; nucleotides outside the gene matches: 6. The CDR3 has 16 amino acids.

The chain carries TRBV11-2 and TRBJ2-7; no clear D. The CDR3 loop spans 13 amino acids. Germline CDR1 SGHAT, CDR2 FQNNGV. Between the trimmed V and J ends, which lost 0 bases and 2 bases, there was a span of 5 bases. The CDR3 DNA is TGTGCCAGCAGCTTAGATACAGCCTACGAGCAGTACTTC. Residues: CASSLDTAYEQYF.

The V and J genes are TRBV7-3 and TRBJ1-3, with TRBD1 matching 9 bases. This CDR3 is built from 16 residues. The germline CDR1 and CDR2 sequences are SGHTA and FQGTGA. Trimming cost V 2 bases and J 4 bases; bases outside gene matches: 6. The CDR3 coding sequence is TGTGCCAGCAGCTTATCCGGGACAGGGACAGGAAACACCATATATTTT. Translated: CASSLSGTGTGNTIYF. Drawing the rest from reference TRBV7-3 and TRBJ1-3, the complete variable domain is GAGVSQTPSNKVTEKGKYVELRCDPISGHTALYWYRQSLGQGPEFLIYFQGTGAADDSGLPNDRFFAVRPEGSVSTLKIQRTERGDSAVYLCASSLSGTGTGNTIYFGEGSWLTVV.